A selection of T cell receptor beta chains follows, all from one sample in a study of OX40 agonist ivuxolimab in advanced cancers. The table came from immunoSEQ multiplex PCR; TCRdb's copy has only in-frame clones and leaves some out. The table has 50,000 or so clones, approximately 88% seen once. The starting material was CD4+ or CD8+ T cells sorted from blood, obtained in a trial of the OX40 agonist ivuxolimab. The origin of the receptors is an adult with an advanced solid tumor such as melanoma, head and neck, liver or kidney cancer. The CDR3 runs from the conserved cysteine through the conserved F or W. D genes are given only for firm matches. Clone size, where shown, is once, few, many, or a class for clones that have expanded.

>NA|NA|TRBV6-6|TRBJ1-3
TGTGCCAGCAGTAAACAGGGTTCTGGAAACACCATATATTTT
CASSKQGSGNTIYF
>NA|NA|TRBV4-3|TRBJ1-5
TGCGCCAGCAGCCAAGATAAGAGCAATCAGCCCCAGCATTTT
CASSQDKSNQPQHF
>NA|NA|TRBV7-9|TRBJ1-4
TGTGCCAGCAGCTTCGGACAGAATAATGAAAAACTGTTTTTT
CASSFGQNNEKLFF
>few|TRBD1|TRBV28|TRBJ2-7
TGTGCCAGCAGTTCCGGACAGGGAATATACGAGCAGTACTTC
CASSSGQGIYEQYF
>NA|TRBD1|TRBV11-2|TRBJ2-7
TGTGCCAGCAGCCCACTTTCCCCCAGACAGGGTAACTACGAGCAGTACTTC
CASSPLSPRQGNYEQYF
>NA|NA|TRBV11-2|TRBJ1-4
TGTGCCAGCAGCGTCCAGGGTAAAGAAAAACTGTTTTTT
CASSVQGKEKLFF
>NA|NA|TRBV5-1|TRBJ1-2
TGCGCCAGCAGCTTCGACACGAACTATGGCTACACCTTC
CASSFDTNYGYTF
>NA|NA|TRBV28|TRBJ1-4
TGTGCCAGCAGCACGGGGGGGGTGAGGACTAATGAAAAACTGTTTTTT
CASSTGGVRTNEKLFF
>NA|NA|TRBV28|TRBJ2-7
TGTGCCAGCAGTGATCCCCCCATCTTCGAGCAGTACTTC
CASSDPPIFEQYF
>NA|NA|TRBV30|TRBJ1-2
TGTGCCTGGAGTGTAGGGCCAGGTGATGGCTACACCTTC
CAWSVGPGDGYTF
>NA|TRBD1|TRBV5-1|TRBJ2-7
TGCGCCAGCAGCGGAGGACAGGGGGAGTACGAGCAGTACTTC
CASSGGQGEYEQYF
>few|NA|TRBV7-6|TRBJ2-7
TGTGCCAGCAGCCTTCTCCTCGGGGGCTACGAGCAGTACTTC
CASSLLLGGYEQYF
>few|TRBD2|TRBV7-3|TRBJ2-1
TGTGCCAGCGGCGGGGGAACTAGCGGAAGCTCCTACAATGAGCAGTTCTTC
CASGGGTSGSSYNEQFF
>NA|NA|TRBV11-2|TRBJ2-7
TGTGCCAGCAGCTTAGGTCACTACGAGCAGTACTTC
CASSLGHYEQYF
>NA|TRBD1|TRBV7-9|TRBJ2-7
TGTGCCAGCAGCCTCGGACAGGGACAATCAGGTTACGAGCAGTACTTC
CASSLGQGQSGYEQYF
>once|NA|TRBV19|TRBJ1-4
TGTGCCAGTAGAGAACAAACAACTAATGAAAAACTGTTTTTT
CASREQTTNEKLFF
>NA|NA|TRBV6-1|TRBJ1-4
TGTGCCAGCAGTGACAGCAGAAATGAAAAACTGTTTTTT
CASSDSRNEKLFF
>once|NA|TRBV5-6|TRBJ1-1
TGTGCCAGCAGCTTGATCTCCATGAACACTGAAGCTTTCTTT
CASSLISMNTEAFF
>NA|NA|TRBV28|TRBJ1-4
TGTGCCAGCAGTGGATGGGGCAGCCGTAATGAAAAACTGTTTTTT
CASSGWGSRNEKLFF
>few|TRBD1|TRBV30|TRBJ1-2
TGTGCCTGGAGAGCGTTGGGACAGACACACTGGAACTATGGCTACACCTTC
CAWRALGQTHWNYGYTF
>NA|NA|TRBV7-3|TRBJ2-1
TGTGCCAGCAGCTTAGACGACGGTTCCTACAATGAGCAGTTCTTC
CASSLDDGSYNEQFF
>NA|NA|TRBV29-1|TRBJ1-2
TGCAGCTCCCACAGCCAGAACTATGGCTACACCTTC
CSSHSQNYGYTF
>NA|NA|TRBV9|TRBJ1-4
TGTGCCAGCAGCGAGACTTCTGGGGATACGAAACTGTTTTTT
CASSETSGDTKLFF
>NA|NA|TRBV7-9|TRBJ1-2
TGTGCCAGCAGCTTGAGGGGCGCAGAGAACTATGGCTACACCTTC
CASSLRGAENYGYTF
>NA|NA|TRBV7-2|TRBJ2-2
TGTGCCAGCAGCTTTCGGAACACCGGGGAGCTGTTTTTT
CASSFRNTGELFF
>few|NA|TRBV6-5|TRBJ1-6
TGTGCCAGCACCTCGGACGGGTTTGGGTCACCCCTCCACTTT
CASTSDGFGSPLHF
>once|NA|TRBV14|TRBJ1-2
TGTGCCAGCAGCCCCGCCGGAGACTATGGCTACACCTTC
CASSPAGDYGYTF
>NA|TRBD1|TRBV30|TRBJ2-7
TGTGCCTGCCAACCTTACTCGACAGGGGGAAACGAGCAGTACTTC
CACQPYSTGGNEQYF
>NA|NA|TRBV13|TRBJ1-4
TGTGCCAGCAGCATAGCAGGGTACGGAAAACTGTTTTTT
CASSIAGYGKLFF
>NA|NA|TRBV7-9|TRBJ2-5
TGTGCTAGCCTTCGGGGGAGCGGAGAGACCCAGTACTTC
CASLRGSGETQYF
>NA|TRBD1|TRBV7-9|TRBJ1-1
TGTGCCAGCAGCGCCACTTTAGGGGGCATCACTGAAGCTTTCTTT
CASSATLGGITEAFF
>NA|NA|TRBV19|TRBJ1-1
TGTGCCACCCGCCACCGTGAGAACACTGAAGCTTTCTTT
CATRHRENTEAFF
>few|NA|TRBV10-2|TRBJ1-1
TGCGCCAGCAGTGAAACAGGTCCTGAAGCTTTCTTT
CASSETGPEAFF
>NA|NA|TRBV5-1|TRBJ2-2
TGCGCCAGCAGCTTGGTGGGACCCCCGACCGGGGAGCTGTTTTTT
CASSLVGPPTGELFF
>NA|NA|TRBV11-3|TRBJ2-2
TGTGCCAGCAGCTTTACAGGGAACACCGGGGAGCTGTTTTTT
CASSFTGNTGELFF
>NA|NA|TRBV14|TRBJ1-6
TGTGCCAGCAGCCGCCGCGGGGCGGATAATTCACCCCTCCACTTT
CASSRRGADNSPLHF
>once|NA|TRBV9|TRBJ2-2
TGTGCCAGCAGCGGACTACACCGGGACTTTAACACCGGGGAGCTGTTTTTT
CASSGLHRDFNTGELFF
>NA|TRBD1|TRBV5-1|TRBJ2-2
TGCGCCAGCAGCTTGGCCAAGGGGGCTCTCACCGGGGAGCTGTTTTTT
CASSLAKGALTGELFF
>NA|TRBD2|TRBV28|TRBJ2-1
TGTGCCAGCAGTCCTCCGGGACTAGGAACCTACAATGAGCAGTTCTTC
CASSPPGLGTYNEQFF
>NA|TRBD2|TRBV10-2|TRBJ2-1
TGCGCCAGCACCCGGACTAGCGGGAACTCCAATGAGCAGTTCTTC
CASTRTSGNSNEQFF
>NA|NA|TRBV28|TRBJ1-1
TGTGCCAGCAGTTTATTCGGGAACACTGAAGCTTTCTTT
CASSLFGNTEAFF
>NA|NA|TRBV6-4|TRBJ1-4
TGTGCCAGCAGTGTTGCAACTAATGAAAAACTGTTTTTT
CASSVATNEKLFF
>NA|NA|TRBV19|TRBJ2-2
TGTGCCAGTAGTATTCCCTATCTCCAGCGGATACTCACCGGGGAGCTGTTTTTT
CASSIPYLQRILTGELFF
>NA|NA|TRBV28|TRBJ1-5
TGTGCCAGCAGCTTACAGATTGGTCGGGAGCCCCAGCATTTT
CASSLQIGREPQHF
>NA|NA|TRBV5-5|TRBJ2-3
TGTGCCAGCAGCTTCTCGGCAGCCACAGATACGCAGTATTTT
CASSFSAATDTQYF
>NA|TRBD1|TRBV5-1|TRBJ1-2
TGCGCCAGCAGCTGGACAGGGGCGGGCTATGGCTACACCTTC
CASSWTGAGYGYTF
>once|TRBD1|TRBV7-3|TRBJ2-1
TGTGCCAGCAGTTCGGACAGGGGTTACAATGAGCAGTTCTTC
CASSSDRGYNEQFF